This TCR beta chain was documented in a study of shared clonotypes between healthy human individuals. TCRdb's table, derived via immunoSEQ multiplex PCR, lists solely in-frame clones and lacks some. The sample yields some 2,000,000 clones, almost 96% seen once. The CDR3 length is 14 residues. Unmatched junction bases numbered 5, after V lost 11 bases and J lost 3 bases. The V gene's germline CDR1 is ENHRY and CDR2 SYGVKD. This clonotype was sampled from a man aged 18 to 29 in good health. Source material: naive CD4+ T cells sorted from blood. Documented subset: CD45RA+ positively selected. V is TRBV10-3 and J is TRBJ2-2, with 11 positions matching TRBD2. The CDR3 nucleotides are TGTGCCGTAAAGGGACTAGCGGACACCGGGGAGCTGTTTTTT. Translated: CAVKGLADTGELFF.